Shown below are 3 T cell receptor beta chains from a single sample sequenced in a study of T cells after yellow fever vaccination. In TCRdb, the 5' RACE reads were re-called with MiXCR into one record per CDR3 protein. The sample holds approximately 30,000 distinct CDR3 sequences, roughly 4.5% seen once. The source material was CD8+ T cells sorted from PBMCs, sampled 5 days after the yellow fever booster vaccination. Source of these receptors: a man aged 25-45 years who received the YFV17D yellow fever vaccine.

This clonotype was seen many times. This chain joins TRBV7-8 and TRBJ1-2; D unresolved. Germline CDR1 reads SGHVS; CDR2 reads FQNEAQ. V lost 5 bases to trimming and J lost 8 bases, with 18 bases between them. The CDR3 contains 14 residues. For the CDR3, the DNA is TGTGCCAGCAGCCCCCGGTTTAGCTGGGGAGGCTACACCTTC. It is translated as CASSPRFSWGGYTF.

This clonotype appeared many times. V gene TRBV20-1 combines with J gene TRBJ2-7; unclear D gene. CDR1 is DFQATT, CDR2 SNEGSKA, per germline (reference sequence). V shed 6 bases and J shed 1 base, with 10 bases lying between them. There are 12 residues in the CDR3. Here the CDR3 reads CSAPLGSYEQYF. Here the CDR3 DNA reads TGCAGTGCACCATTGGGGTCCTACGAGCAGTACTTC.

There are many counts of this clonotype. The chain's CDR3 is CASSLIAGVGNEQFF. CDR3 nucleotide sequence: TGTGCCAGCAGCTTAATAGCGGGAGTTGGGAATGAGCAGTTCTTC. The chain uses TRBV7-2 and TRBJ2-1; 9 bases agree with TRBD2. This CDR3 contains 15 residues. J lost 7 bases, V lost 2 bases, and 6 bases had no gene match. Germline V gives CDR1 SGHTA, CDR2 FQGNSA.